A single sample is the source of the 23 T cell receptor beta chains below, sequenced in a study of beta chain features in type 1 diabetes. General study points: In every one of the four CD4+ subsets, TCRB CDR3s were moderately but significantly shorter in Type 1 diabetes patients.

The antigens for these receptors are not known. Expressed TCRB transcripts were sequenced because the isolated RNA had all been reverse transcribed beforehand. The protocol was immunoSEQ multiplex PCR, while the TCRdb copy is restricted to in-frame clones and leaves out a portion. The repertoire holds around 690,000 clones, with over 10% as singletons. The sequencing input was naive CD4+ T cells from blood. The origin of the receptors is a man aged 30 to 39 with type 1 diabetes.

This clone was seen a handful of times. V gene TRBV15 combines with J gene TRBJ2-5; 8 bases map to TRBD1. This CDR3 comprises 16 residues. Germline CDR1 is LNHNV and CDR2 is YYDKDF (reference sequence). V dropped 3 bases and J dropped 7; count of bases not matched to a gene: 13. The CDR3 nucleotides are TGTGCCACCAGCAGTTTGGGACTCCGAACAGGGGGGACCCAGTACTTC. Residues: CATSSLGLRTGGTQYF.

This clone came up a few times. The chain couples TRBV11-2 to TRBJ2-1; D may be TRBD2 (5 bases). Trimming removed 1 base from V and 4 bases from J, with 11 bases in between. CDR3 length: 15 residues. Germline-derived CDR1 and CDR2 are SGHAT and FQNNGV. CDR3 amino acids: CASSLANEGYNEQFF. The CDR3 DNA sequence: TGTGCCAGCAGCTTAGCAAACGAGGGTTACAATGAGCAGTTCTTC.

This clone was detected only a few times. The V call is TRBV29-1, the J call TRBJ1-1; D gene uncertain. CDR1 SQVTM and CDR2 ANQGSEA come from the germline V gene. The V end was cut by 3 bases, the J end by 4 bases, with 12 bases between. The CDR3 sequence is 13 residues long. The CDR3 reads CSVDPGDGTEAFF. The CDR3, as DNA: TGCAGCGTTGACCCCGGGGATGGCACTGAAGCTTTCTTT.

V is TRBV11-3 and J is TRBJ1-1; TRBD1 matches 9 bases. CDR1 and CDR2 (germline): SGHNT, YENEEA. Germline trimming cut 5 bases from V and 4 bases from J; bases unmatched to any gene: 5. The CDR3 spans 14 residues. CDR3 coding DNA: TGTGCCAGCAGCCCAGGGGACAGGGTCACTGAAGCTTTCTTT. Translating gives CASSPGDRVTEAFF. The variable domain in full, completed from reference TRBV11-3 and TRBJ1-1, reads EAGVVQSPRYKIIEKKQPVAFWCNPISGHNTLYWYLQNLGQGPELLIRYENEEAVDDSQLPKDRFSAERLKGVDSTLKIQPAELGDSAVYLCASSPGDRVTEAFFGQGTRLTVV.

The CDR3, as DNA: TGTGCCTGGAGTCGGGCAGGGGAACATGGCTACACCTTC. This gives the protein CAWSRAGEHGYTF. V usage is TRBV30 and J usage is TRBJ1-2, with D perhaps matching TRBD1 (6 bases). Between the trimmed V and J ends, which lost 2 bases and 6 bases, there was a span of 13 bases. CDR3 size: 13 residues. Germline V gene lookup returns CDR1 GTSNPN and CDR2 SVGIG (reference sequence).

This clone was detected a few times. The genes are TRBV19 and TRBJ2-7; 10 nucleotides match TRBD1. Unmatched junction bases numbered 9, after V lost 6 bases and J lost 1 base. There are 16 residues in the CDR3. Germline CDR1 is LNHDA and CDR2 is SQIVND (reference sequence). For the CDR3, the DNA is TGTGCCAGTAGCCTTATGGGGGACAGGGGATCCTACGAGCAGTACTTC. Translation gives CASSLMGDRGSYEQYF.

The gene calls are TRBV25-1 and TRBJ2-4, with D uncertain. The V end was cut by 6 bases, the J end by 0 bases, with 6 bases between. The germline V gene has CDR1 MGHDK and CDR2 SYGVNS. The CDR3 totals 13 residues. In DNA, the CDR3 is TGTGCCAGCAGGCCCCAAGCCAAAAACATTCAGTACTTC. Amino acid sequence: CASRPQAKNIQYF.

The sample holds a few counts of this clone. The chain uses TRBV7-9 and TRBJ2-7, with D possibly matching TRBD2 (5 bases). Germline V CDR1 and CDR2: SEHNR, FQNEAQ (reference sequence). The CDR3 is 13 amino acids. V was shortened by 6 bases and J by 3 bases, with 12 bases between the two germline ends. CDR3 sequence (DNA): TGTGCCAGCAGTCCGCGTCGGGACTACGAGCAGTACTTC. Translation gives CASSPRRDYEQYF.

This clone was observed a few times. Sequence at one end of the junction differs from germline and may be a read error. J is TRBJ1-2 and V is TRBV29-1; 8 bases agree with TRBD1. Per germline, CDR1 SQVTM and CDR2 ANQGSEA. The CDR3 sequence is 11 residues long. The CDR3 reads CSVDTGGNPDF. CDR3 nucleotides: TGCAGCGTTGATACAGGGGGGAATCCAGACTTC.

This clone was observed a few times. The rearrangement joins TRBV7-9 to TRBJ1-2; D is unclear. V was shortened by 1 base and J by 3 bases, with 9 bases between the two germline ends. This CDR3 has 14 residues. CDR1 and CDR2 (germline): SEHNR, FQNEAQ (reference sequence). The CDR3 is CASSLDEFDYGYTF. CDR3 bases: TGTGCCAGCAGCTTAGATGAGTTCGACTATGGCTACACCTTC. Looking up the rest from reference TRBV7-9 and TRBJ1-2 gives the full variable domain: DTGVSQNPRHKITKRGQNVTFRCDPISEHNRLYWYRQTLGQGPEFLTYFQNEAQLEKSRLLSDRFSAERPKGSFSTLEIQRTEQGDSAMYLCASSLDEFDYGYTFGSGTRLTVV.

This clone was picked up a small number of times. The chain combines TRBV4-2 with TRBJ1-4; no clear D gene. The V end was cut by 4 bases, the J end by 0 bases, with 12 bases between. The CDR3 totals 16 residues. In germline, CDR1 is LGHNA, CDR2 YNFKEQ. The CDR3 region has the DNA TGTGCCAGCAGCCTCCAAGACACTTCAACTAATGAAAAACTGTTTTTT. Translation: CASSLQDTSTNEKLFF.

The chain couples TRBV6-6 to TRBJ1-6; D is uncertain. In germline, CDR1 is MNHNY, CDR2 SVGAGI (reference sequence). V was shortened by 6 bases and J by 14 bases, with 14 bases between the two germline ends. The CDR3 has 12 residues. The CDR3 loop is CASSVDLGALHF. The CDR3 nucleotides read TGTGCCAGCAGCGTCGACCTCGGGGCCCTCCACTTT.

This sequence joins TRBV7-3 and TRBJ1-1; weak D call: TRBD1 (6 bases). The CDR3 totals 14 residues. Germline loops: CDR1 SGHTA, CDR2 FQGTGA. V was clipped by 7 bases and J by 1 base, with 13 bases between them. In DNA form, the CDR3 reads TGTGCCAGCACCAATAGAGGGGGGAACACTGAAGCTTTCTTT. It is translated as CASTNRGGNTEAFF.

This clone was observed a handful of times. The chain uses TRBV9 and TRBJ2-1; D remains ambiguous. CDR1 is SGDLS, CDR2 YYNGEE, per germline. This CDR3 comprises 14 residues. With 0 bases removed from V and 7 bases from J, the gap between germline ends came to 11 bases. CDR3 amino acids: CASSVGSLVNEQFF. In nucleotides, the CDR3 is TGTGCCAGCAGCGTAGGGTCCCTTGTTAATGAGCAGTTCTTC.

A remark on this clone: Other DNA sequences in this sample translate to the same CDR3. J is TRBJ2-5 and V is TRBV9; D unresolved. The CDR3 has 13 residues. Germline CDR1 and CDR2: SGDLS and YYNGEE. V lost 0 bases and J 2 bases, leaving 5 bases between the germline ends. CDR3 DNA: TGTGCCAGCAGCGTAGACCGGCAAGAGACCCAGTACTTC. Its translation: CASSVDRQETQYF.

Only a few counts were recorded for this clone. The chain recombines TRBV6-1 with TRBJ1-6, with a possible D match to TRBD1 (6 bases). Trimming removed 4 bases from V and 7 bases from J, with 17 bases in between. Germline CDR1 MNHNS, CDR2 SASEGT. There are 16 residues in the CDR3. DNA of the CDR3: TGTGCCAGCAGTGTTCCTCACGACAGGACCAATTCACCCCTCCACTTT. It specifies CASSVPHDRTNSPLHF.

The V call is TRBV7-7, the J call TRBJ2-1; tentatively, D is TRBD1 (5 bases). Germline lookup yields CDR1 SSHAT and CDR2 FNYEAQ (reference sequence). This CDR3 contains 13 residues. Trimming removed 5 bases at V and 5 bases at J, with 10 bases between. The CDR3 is CASSRDSHNEQFF. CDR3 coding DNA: TGTGCCAGCAGCCGCGACAGTCACAATGAGCAGTTCTTC.

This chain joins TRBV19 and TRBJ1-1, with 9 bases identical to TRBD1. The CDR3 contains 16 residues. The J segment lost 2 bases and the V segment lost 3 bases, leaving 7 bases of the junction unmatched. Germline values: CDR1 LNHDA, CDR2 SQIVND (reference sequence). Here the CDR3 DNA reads TGTGCCAGTAGTATCGGTTTGGGACAGGGTAACACTGAAGCTTTCTTT. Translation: CASSIGLGQGNTEAFF.

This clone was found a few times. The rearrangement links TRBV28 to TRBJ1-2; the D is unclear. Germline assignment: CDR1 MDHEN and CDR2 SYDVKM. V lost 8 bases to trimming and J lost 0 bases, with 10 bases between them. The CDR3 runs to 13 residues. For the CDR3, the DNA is TGTGCCAGCGAAGACTCAGCTAACTATGGCTACACCTTC. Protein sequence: CASEDSANYGYTF.

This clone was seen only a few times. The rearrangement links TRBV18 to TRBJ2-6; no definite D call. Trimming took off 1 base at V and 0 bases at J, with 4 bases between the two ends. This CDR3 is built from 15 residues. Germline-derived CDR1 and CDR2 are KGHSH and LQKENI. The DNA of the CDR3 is TGTGCCAGCTCACCACTGGGCTCTGGGGCCAACGTCCTGACTTTC. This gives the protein CASSPLGSGANVLTF.

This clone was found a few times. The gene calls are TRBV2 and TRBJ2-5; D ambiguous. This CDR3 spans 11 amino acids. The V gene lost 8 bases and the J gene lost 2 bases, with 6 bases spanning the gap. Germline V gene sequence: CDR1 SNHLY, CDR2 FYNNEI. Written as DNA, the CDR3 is TGTGCCAGCTCGACACAAGAGACCCAGTACTTC. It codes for CASSTQETQYF. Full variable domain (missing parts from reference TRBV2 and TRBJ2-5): EPEVTQTPSHQVTQMGQEVILRCVPISNHLYFYWYRQILGQKVEFLVSFYNNEISEKSEIFDDQFSVERPDGSNFTLKIRSTKLEDSAMYFCASSTQETQYFGPGTRLLVL.

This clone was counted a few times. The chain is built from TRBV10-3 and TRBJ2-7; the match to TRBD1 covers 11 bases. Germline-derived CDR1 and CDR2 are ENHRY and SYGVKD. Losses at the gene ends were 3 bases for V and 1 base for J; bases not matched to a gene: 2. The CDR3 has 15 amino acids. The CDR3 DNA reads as TGTGCCATCAGTGATGGACAGGGGGCATCCTACGAGCAGTACTTC. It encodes CAISDGQGASYEQYF.

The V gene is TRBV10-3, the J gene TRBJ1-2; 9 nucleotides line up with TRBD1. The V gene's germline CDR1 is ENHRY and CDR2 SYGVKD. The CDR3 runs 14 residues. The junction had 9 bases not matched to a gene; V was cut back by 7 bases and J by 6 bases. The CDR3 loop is CAITGDRAWNGYTF. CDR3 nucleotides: TGTGCCATCACCGGGGACAGGGCATGGAATGGCTACACCTTC.